Each of the 5 T cell receptor beta chains below was sequenced from the same sample in a study of blood T cell repertoires in COVID-19. TCRdb's copy holds only in-frame clones and misses some; the assay was immunoSEQ multiplex PCR. This repertoire shows 150,000 to 200,000 clones, approximately 80% found once; its top ten account for less than 5.5%. What was sequenced was PBMCs or T cells enriched from blood (not recorded which). All receptors come from an older woman with acute COVID-19.

The chain combines TRBV28 with TRBJ1-1; D is perhaps TRBD1 (5 bases). V was trimmed by 5 bases and J by 1 base, leaving 23 bases between them. CDR1 and CDR2 from the germline V gene are MDHEN and SYDVKM. The length of the CDR3 is 18 residues. The CDR3, as DNA: TGTGCCAGCAGTACGGCGGGGAGGGGTATTAGGGCGAACACTGAAGCTTTCTTT. Translating gives CASSTAGRGIRANTEAFF. The complete variable domain, with remaining parts taken from reference TRBV28 and TRBJ1-1, reads DVKVTQSSRYLVKRTGEKVFLECVQDMDHENMFWYRQDPGLGLRLIYFSYDVKMKEKGDIPEGYSVSREKKERFSLILESASTNQTSMYLCASSTAGRGIRANTEAFFGQGTRLTVV.

The chain links TRBV11-2 to TRBJ1-2, with D possibly being TRBD1 (6 bases). The V and J ends lost 4 bases and 7 bases respectively, with 16 bases between them. This CDR3 spans 14 amino acids. The germline V gene has CDR1 SGHAT and CDR2 FQNNGV. The CDR3 region has the DNA TGTGCCAGCAGCTCCCAAACAGGGAGCGGTGGCTACACCTTC. It specifies CASSSQTGSGGYTF.

The chain joins TRBV10-2 to TRBJ1-6; D gene uncertain. CDR1 is WSHSY and CDR2 is SAAADI in the germline V gene. V lost 6 bases and J lost 9, with 12 bases in between. This CDR3 contains 13 residues. CDR3 DNA sequence: TGCGCCAGCAGGAGGGAAGGAAGTTCACCCCTCCACTTT. It specifies CASRREGSSPLHF.

The count of this clone is one. V usage is TRBV29-1 and J usage is TRBJ1-2; no firm D call. CDR3 length equals 11 residues. V dropped 3 bases and J dropped 0 bases, with 2 bases sitting between them. Germline lookup yields CDR1 SQVTM and CDR2 ANQGSEA. CDR3 in DNA: TGCAGCGTTGACGCTAACTATGGCTACACCTTC. Translating gives CSVDANYGYTF.

The chain links TRBV6-5 to TRBJ1-2; no definite D call. The CDR3 consists of 15 residues. Trimming removed 6 bases from V and 0 bases from J, with 14 bases in between. Germline V gene lookup returns CDR1 MNHEY and CDR2 SVGAGI. CDR3 nucleotides: TGTGCCAGCAGCTTCGAGAGTTCCACTAACTATGGCTACACCTTC. Encoded protein: CASSFESSTNYGYTF.